One and the same sample provided the 14 T cell receptor beta chains below, sequenced in a study of Graves' ophthalmopathy and Graves' hyperthyroidism. As the template, RNA transcripts were used to amplify TCR beta CDR3 regions. Second-round multiplex PCR followed a first-round RT-PCR using HTBI primers. One entry per CDR3 protein, called by TCRdb with MiXCR from the multiplex PCR reads. The sample shows hundreds of thousands of distinct CDR3 sequences, around 50% of them seen only once. The sequenced material came from peripheral blood. The receptors originated from an adult man with Graves' ophthalmopathy.

This clonotype turned up a few times. The chain carries TRBV4-2 and TRBJ1-1, with D unclear. Between the trimmed V and J ends, which lost 0 bases and 1 base, there was a span of 9 bases. The germline V gene encodes CDR1 LGHNA and CDR2 YNFKEQ. CDR3 size: 15 residues. CDR3 loop: CASSQDASGNTEAFF. The CDR3 nucleotides are TGTGCCAGCAGCCAAGATGCTTCGGGGAACACTGAAGCTTTCTTT.

This chain joins TRBV7-9 and TRBJ1-2; 8 bases align to TRBD1. The CDR3 consists of 15 residues. The junction had 8 bases not matched to a gene; V was cut back by 4 bases and J by 4 bases. Per germline, CDR1 SEHNR and CDR2 FQNEAQ (reference sequence). The DNA of the CDR3 is TGTGCCAGCAGCTCAACTATTACAGGGGGCTATGGCTACACCTTC. As protein: CASSSTITGGYGYTF.

The rearrangement joins TRBV10-3 to TRBJ2-2; 9 nucleotides align to TRBD1. V lost 7 bases to trimming and J lost 3 bases; unmatched junction nucleotides: 9. Germline lookup yields CDR1 ENHRY and CDR2 SYGVKD. This CDR3 has 16 amino acids. As DNA, the CDR3 is TGTGCCATCACCCTCGGGACAGGGAAAGACACCGGGGAGCTGTTTTTT. As protein: CAITLGTGKDTGELFF.

V gene TRBV7-9 combines with J gene TRBJ1-3; D gene uncertain. V was cut by 5 bases and J by 3 bases, with 8 bases left in between. The CDR3 extends over 13 amino acids. CDR1 is SEHNR and CDR2 is FQNEAQ in the germline V gene (reference sequence). The CDR3 sequence: CASSLVYGNTIYF. In DNA, the CDR3 is TGTGCCAGCAGCCTAGTGTATGGAAACACCATATATTTT.

In the case of this clonotype: This may stem from a read error, because a much larger clone lies one nucleotide away. The CDR3 sequence is CATSDTGGNAPDYGYTF. The DNA of the CDR3 is TGTGCCACCAGTGATACAGGGGGGAACGCTCCAGACTATGGCTACACCTTC. J is TRBJ1-2 and V is TRBV24-1, with 8 bases matching TRBD1. The germline V gene encodes CDR1 KGHDR and CDR2 SFDVKD. The CDR3 is 17 residues long. The trim removed 3 bases at V and 3 bases at J, leaving 11 bases unmatched.

The V gene is TRBV5-1, the J gene TRBJ2-7, with 7 nucleotides matching TRBD1. J was trimmed by 6 bases and V by 6 bases; bases with no gene match: 12. The CDR3 is 14 residues long. CDR1 and CDR2 from the germline V gene are SGHRS and YFSETQ. The CDR3 coding sequence is TGCGCCAGCAAAAAAGCAGGGGGAGTATCCGAGCAGTACTTC. Its protein product is CASKKAGGVSEQYF.

Concerning this clonotype itself: An end of the junction differs from the germline gene, which may be a read error. The chain recombines TRBV7-9 with TRBJ2-5; 11 bases match TRBD2. In germline, CDR1 is SEHNR, CDR2 FQNEAQ (reference sequence). The CDR3 has 15 amino acids. The DNA for the CDR3 is TGTGCCAGCAGCCGGACTAGCGGGTACTACAATGAGCAGTCCTTC. Protein: CASSRTSGYYNEQSF. Together with reference TRBV7-9 and TRBJ2-5, the CDR3 gives the full variable domain: DTGVSQNPRHKITKRGQNVTFRCDPISEHNRLYWYRQTLGQGPEFLTYFQNEAQLEKSRLLSDRFSAERPKGSFSTLEIQRTEQGDSAMYLCASSRTSGYYNEQSFGPGTRLLVL.

The V gene is TRBV20-1, the J gene TRBJ2-2; TRBD2 aligns across 9 bases. Germline CDR1 DFQATT, CDR2 SNEGSKA (reference sequence). The trim removed 5 bases at V and 2 bases at J, leaving 3 bases unmatched. This CDR3 spans 14 amino acids. CDR3 nucleotides: TGCAGTGCTCCGCGGGGGGGTAACACCGGGGAGCTGTTTTTT. It yields the protein CSAPRGGNTGELFF.

This clonotype was found a few times. The chain joins TRBV7-9 to TRBJ2-7; D possibly uses TRBD1 or TRBD2 (10 bases each). The germline V gene has CDR1 SEHNR and CDR2 FQNEAQ (reference sequence). V lost 5 bases, J lost 5 bases, and 31 bases lay in between. The CDR3 contains 19 residues. The CDR3 loop reads CASSTGTGDPSGSTNEQYF. DNA for the CDR3: TGTGCCAGCAGCACCGGGACAGGGGATCCTAGCGGGAGCACAAACGAGCAGTACTTC.

This sequence joins TRBV2 and TRBJ1-4; TRBD1 is a possible D gene (6 bases). The CDR3 consists of 13 residues. CDR1 and CDR2 (germline): SNHLY, FYNNEI. The V and J ends lost 11 bases and 3 bases respectively, with 13 bases between them. CDR3 in DNA: TGTGCCTGCCGACAGGCCGCTAATGAAAAACTGTTTTTT. Translation: CACRQAANEKLFF.

This clonotype was seen a few times. This chain uses TRBV7-3 with TRBJ1-1, with 7 bases aligning to TRBD1. J gave up 3 bases and V 4 bases, and 5 bases lay outside the gene matches. The CDR3 loop spans 14 amino acids. From germline, CDR1 is SGHTA and CDR2 FQGTGA. The CDR3 here is CASSSYRGYTEAFF. CDR3 DNA sequence: TGTGCCAGCAGCTCTTACAGGGGTTACACTGAAGCTTTCTTT.

In this sample, this clonotype turned up a few times. The V call is TRBV2, the J call TRBJ1-2; possibly TRBD1 for D (5 bases). CDR1 SNHLY and CDR2 FYNNEI come from the germline V gene. The V gene lost 4 bases and the J gene lost 4 bases, with 13 bases spanning the gap. The CDR3 runs 14 residues. CDR3: CASSAIRVGYGYTF. CDR3 nucleotides: TGTGCCAGCAGTGCGATCAGGGTTGGCTATGGCTACACCTTC.

This clonotype was seen repeatedly, ten times or more. The chain carries TRBV7-6 and TRBJ2-7, with no clear D. The CDR3 spans 13 residues. The germline V gene has CDR1 SGHVS and CDR2 FNYEAQ. The ends were cut back, 0 bases at V and 2 bases at J, with 5 bases in the middle. CDR3 sequence reads: CASSLAYTYEQYF. The CDR3 nucleotides are TGTGCCAGCAGCTTAGCGTACACCTACGAGCAGTACTTC.

A remark on this clonotype: A much larger clone lies one base from this, so it may be a read error. The V call is TRBV11-1, the J call TRBJ2-2, with D unresolved. Trimming pared 5 bases from V and 4 bases from J, leaving 8 bases between. CDR1 SGHAT and CDR2 FQDESV come from the germline V gene (reference sequence). CDR3 length: 13 residues. The CDR3: CASSPPSTGELFF. CDR3 nucleotides: TGTGCCAGCAGCCCCCCCAGCACCGGGGAGCTGTTTTTT.